This T cell receptor beta chain was sequenced for a study of blood T cell repertoires in COVID-19. Study summary: The samples span acute and convalescent COVID-19 from the United States, Italy and Spain. Sources were T cells, B-cell-depleted T cells, or PBMCs; the material itself was cDNA or gDNA.

Measured with immunoSEQ multiplex PCR; TCRdb has only the in-frame clones, and not every one. The sample holds some 530,000 clones, around 85% seen once. The CDR3 sequence is 14 residues long. The germline V gene encodes CDR1 LNHDA and CDR2 SQIVND (reference sequence). This clone was recorded once. An end of the junction differs from the germline gene, which may be a read error. Sequencing was carried out using peripheral blood. The TCR was taken from a human donor in a cohort sampled during active COVID-19. The genes are TRBV19 and TRBJ2-5, with D possibly being TRBD2 (6 bases). For the CDR3, the DNA is TGTGCCAGTAGTATCGGGAGAGGTCAAGGGACCCAGTACTTC. It specifies CASSIGRGQGTQYF.